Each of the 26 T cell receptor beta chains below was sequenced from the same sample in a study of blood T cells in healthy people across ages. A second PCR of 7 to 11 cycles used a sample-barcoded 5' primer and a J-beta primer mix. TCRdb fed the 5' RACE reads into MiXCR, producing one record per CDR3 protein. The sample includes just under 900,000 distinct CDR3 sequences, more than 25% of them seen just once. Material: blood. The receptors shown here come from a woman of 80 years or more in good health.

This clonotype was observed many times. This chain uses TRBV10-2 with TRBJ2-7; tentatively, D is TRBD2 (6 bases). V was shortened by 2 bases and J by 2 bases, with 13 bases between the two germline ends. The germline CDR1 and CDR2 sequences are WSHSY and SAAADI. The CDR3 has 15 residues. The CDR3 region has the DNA TGCGCCAGCAGTGAGATCGAGGGACTCGCCTACGAGCAGTACTTC. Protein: CASSEIEGLAYEQYF.

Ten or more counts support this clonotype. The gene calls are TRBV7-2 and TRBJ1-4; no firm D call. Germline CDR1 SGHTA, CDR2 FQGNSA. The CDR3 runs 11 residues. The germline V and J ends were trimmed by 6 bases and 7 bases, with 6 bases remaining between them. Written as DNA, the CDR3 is TGTGCCAGCAGTTCTAGTGAAAAACTGTTTTTT. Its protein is CASSSSEKLFF.

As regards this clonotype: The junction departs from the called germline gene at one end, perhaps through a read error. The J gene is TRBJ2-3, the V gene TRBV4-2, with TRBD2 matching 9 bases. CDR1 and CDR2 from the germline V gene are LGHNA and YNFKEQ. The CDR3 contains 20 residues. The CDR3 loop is CASSQLSWTSEGPSTDTRYF. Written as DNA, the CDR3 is TGTGCCAGCAGCCAACTCTCTTGGACTAGCGAGGGCCCAAGCACAGATACGCGGTATTTT.

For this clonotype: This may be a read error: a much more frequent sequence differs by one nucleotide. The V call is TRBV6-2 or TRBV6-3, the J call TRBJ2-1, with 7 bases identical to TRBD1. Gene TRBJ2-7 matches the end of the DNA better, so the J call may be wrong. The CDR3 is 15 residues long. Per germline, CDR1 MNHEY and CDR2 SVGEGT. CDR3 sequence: CASRAVGGSPYEQYF. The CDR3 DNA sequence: TGTGCCAGCAGAGCTGTAGGGGGCTCCCCCTACGAGCAGTACTTC.

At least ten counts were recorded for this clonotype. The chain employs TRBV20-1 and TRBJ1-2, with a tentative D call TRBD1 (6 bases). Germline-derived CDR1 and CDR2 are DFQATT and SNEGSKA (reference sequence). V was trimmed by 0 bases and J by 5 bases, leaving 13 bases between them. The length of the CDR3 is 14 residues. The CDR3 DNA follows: TGCAGTGCTAGAGATCTTCGCAGGGGATATGGCTACACCTTC. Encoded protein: CSARDLRRGYGYTF.

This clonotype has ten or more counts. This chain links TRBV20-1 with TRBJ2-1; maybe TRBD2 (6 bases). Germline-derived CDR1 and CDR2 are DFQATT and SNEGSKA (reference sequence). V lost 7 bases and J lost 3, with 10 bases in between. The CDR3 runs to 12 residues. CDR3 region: CSVTGVYNEQFF. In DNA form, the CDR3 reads TGCAGTGTCACGGGAGTCTACAATGAGCAGTTCTTC.

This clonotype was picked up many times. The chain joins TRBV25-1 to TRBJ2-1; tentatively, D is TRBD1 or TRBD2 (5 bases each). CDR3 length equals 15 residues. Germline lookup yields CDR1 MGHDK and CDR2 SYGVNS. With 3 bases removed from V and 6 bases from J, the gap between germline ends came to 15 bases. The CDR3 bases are TGTGCCAGCAGTGATCCCCTGGGACCCTTCAATGAGCAGTTCTTC. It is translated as CASSDPLGPFNEQFF.

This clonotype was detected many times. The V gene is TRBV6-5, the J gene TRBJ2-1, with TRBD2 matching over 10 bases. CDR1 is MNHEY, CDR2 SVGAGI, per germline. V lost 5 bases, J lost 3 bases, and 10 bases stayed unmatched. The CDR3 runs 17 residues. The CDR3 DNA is TGTGCCAGCAGTACGAGCCCACTAGCGGGGTACTACAATGAGCAGTTCTTC. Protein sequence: CASSTSPLAGYYNEQFF.

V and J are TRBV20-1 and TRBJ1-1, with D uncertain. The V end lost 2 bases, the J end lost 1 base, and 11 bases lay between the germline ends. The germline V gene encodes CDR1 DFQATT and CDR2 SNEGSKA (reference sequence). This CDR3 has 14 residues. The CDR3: CSARMGLSNTEAFF. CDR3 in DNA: TGCAGTGCTAGAATGGGCTTATCGAACACTGAAGCTTTCTTT.

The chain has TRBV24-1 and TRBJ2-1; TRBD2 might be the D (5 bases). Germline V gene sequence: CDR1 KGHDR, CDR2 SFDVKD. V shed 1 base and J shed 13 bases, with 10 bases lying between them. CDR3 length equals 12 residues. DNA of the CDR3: TGTGCCACCAGTGATTTAGGTGGACTTCAGTTCTTC. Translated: CATSDLGGLQFF.

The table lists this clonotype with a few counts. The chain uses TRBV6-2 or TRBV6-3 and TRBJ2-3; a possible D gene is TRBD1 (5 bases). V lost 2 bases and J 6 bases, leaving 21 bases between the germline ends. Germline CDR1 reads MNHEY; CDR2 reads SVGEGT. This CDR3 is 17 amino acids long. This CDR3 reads CASSYLQGKWAQDTQYF. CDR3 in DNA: TGTGCCAGCAGTTACCTGCAGGGAAAATGGGCACAGGATACGCAGTATTTT.

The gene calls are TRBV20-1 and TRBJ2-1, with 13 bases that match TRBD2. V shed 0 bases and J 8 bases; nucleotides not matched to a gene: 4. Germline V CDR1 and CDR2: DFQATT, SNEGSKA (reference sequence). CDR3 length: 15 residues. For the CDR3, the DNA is TGCAGTGCTAGAGATCGGACTAGCGGGAGCCATGAGCAGTTCTTC. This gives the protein CSARDRTSGSHEQFF.

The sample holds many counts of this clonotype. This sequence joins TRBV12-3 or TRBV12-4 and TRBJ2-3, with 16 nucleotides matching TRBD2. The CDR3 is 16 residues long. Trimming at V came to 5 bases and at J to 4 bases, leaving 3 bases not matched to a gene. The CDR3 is CASSPGTSGGADTQYF. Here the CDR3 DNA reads TGTGCCAGCAGTCCCGGGACTAGCGGGGGGGCAGATACGCAGTATTTT.

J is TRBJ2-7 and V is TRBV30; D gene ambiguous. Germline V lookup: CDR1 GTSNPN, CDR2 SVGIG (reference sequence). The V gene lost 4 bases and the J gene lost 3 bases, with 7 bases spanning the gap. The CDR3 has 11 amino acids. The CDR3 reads CAWTENYEQYF. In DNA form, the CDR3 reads TGTGCCTGGACGGAAAACTACGAGCAGTACTTC.

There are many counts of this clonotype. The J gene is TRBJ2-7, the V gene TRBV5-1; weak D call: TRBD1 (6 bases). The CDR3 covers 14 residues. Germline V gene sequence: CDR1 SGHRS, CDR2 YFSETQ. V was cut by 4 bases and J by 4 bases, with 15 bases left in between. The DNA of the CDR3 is TGCGCCAGCAGCCCCACGGGACACCCGTACGAGCAGTACTTC. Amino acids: CASSPTGHPYEQYF.

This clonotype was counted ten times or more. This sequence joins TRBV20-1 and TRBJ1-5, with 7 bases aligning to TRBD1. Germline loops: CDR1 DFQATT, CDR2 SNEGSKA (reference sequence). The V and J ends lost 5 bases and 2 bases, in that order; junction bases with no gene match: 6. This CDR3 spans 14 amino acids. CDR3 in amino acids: CSARGDRGNQPQHF. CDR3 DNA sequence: TGCAGTGCTCGGGGTGACAGGGGCAATCAGCCCCAGCATTTT.

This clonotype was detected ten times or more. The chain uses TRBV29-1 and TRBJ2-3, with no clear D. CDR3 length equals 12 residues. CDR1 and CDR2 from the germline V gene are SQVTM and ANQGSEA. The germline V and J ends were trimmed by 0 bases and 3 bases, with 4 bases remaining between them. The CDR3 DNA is TGCAGCGTTGAAGATCGGACAGATACGCAGTATTTT. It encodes CSVEDRTDTQYF.

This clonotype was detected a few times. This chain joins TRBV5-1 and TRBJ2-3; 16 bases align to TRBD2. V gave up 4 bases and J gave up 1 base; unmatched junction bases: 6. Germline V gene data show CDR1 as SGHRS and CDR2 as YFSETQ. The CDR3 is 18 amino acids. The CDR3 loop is CASSPGLAGGRGTDTQYF. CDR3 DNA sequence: TGCGCCAGCAGCCCGGGACTAGCGGGGGGGCGGGGCACAGATACGCAGTATTTT.

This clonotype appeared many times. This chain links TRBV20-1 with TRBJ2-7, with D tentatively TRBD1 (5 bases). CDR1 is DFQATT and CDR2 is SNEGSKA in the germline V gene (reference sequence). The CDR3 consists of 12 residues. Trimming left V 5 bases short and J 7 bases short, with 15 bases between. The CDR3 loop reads CSAERTRQEQYF. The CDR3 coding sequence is TGCAGTGCTGAAAGGACACGACAAGAGCAGTACTTC.

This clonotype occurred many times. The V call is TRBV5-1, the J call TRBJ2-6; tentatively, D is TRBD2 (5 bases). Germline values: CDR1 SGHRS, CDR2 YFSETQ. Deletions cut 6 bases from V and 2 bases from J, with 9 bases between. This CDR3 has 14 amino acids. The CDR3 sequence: CASKFGAGANVLTF. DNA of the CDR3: TGCGCCAGCAAATTCGGGGCTGGGGCCAACGTCCTGACTTTC.

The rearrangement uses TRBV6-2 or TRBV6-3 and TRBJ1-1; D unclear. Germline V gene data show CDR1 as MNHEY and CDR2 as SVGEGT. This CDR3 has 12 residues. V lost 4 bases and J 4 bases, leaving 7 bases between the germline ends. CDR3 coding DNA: TGTGCCAGCAGTTCGTGGGGCACTGAAGCTTTCTTT. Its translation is CASSSWGTEAFF.

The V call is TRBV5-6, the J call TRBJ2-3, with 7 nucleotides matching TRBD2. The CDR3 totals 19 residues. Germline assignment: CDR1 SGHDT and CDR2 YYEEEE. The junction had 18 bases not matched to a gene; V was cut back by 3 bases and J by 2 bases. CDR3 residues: CASSSRLATGVENTDTQYF. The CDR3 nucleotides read TGTGCCAGCAGCTCCCGACTAGCCACGGGAGTAGAGAACACAGATACGCAGTATTTT.

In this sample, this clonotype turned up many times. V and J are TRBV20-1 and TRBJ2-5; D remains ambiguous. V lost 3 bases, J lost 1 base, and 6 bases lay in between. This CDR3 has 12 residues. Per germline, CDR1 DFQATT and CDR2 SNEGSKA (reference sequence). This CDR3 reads CSASKSQETQYF. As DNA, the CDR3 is TGCAGTGCTAGTAAAAGCCAAGAGACCCAGTACTTC.

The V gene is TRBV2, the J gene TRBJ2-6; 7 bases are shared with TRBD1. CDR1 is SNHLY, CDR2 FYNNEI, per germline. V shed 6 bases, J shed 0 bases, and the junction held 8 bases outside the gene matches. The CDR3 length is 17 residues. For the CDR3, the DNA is TGTGCCAGCAGCTCTTTGGGACAGCCCTCTGGGGCCAACGTCCTGACTTTC. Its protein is CASSSLGQPSGANVLTF.

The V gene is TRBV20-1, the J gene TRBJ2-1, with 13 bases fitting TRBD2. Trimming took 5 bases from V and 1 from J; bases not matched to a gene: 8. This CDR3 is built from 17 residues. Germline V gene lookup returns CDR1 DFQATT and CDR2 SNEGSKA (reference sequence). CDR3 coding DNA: TGCAGTGCTCCTGGACTAGCGGGAGAACCGTCCTACAATGAGCAGTTCTTC. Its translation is CSAPGLAGEPSYNEQFF.

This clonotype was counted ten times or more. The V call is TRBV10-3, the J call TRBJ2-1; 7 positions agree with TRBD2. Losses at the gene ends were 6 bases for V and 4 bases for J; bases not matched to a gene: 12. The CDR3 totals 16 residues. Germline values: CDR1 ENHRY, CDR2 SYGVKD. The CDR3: CAISEREDTRYNEQFF. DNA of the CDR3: TGTGCCATCAGCGAACGGGAGGACACCCGATACAATGAGCAGTTCTTC.